One sample yielded the 17 T cell receptor beta chains listed below, sequenced in a study of blood T cell repertoires in COVID-19. Libraries were prepared by immunoSEQ multiplex PCR; TCRdb keeps only in-frame clonotypes and omits some of them. The table includes some 250,000 clones, about 88% detected once. The source material was peripheral blood. These receptors were taken from a woman aged 55-69 years with COVID-19, enrolled during active disease.

This chain links TRBV10-2 with TRBJ2-1; no clear D gene. Germline V gives CDR1 WSHSY, CDR2 SAAADI. This CDR3 region has 12 residues. V was trimmed by 4 bases and J by 5 bases, leaving 6 bases between them. The CDR3 bases are TGCGCCAGCAGTGTTTATAACAATGAGCAGTTCTTC. Protein: CASSVYNNEQFF.

The chain uses TRBV15 and TRBJ1-2; a weak D match, TRBD1 (6 bases). Germline V gives CDR1 LNHNV, CDR2 YYDKDF (reference sequence). Trimming shortened V by 3 bases and J by 4 bases, and 15 bases separated the two germline ends. The CDR3 contains 15 residues. As DNA, the CDR3 is TGTGCCACCAGCAGGCGACAGGTGGGGACCTATGGCTACACCTTC. Translation: CATSRRQVGTYGYTF.

The chain joins TRBV4-3 to TRBJ1-6; D may be TRBD1 (6 bases). V was trimmed by 0 bases and J by 7 bases, leaving 7 bases between them. CDR3 length equals 14 residues. Germline CDR1 reads LGHNA; CDR2 reads YSLEER. In DNA form, the CDR3 reads TGCGCCAGCAGCCAAGAAGGGGGAAATTCACCCCTCCACTTT. Translating it yields CASSQEGGNSPLHF.

In its sample, this clone was seen a few times. The chain links TRBV6-5 to TRBJ1-6; 7 bases align to TRBD1. Trimming removed 9 bases from V and 6 bases from J; junction bases left unmatched: 2. Germline V CDR1 and CDR2: MNHEY, SVGAGI. This CDR3 has 12 residues. CDR3: CARQGINSPLHF. CDR3 nucleotide sequence: TGTGCCAGACAGGGGATTAATTCACCCCTCCACTTT.

This clone was observed a few times. V usage is TRBV7-9 and J usage is TRBJ1-3; 7 bases are shared with TRBD1. The ends lost 5 bases at V and 2 bases at J; junction bases unmatched: 3. The CDR3 contains 14 residues. Germline CDR1 and CDR2: SEHNR and FQNEAQ (reference sequence). The CDR3, as DNA: TGTGCCAGCAGCGAGGACAGGCCTGGAAACACCATATATTTT. Protein: CASSEDRPGNTIYF.

This clone was found once. The gene calls are TRBV7-8 and TRBJ1-4, with a tentative D call TRBD1 (6 bases). Per the germline V gene, CDR1 is SGHVS and CDR2 is FQNEAQ. The length of the CDR3 is 13 residues. V gave up 1 base and J gave up 8 bases, with 8 bases separating them. This CDR3 reads CASSLGQGEKLFF. CDR3 DNA sequence: TGTGCCAGCAGCTTAGGCCAGGGGGAAAAACTGTTTTTT.

This clone came up once. The CDR3 nucleotides are TGTGCCAGCAGCCTCGACAGCGCGTTCAATCAGCCCCAGCATTTT. This gives the protein CASSLDSAFNQPQHF. The chain carries TRBV7-8 and TRBJ1-5; tentative D call: TRBD1 (5 bases). This CDR3 has 15 amino acids. The germline V gene has CDR1 SGHVS and CDR2 FQNEAQ. The V gene lost 5 bases and the J gene lost 3 bases, with 14 bases spanning the gap.

The rearrangement uses TRBV6-5 and TRBJ2-1, with 7 nucleotides matching TRBD2. There are 16 residues in the CDR3. Per germline, CDR1 MNHEY and CDR2 SVGAGI. Trimming removed 0 bases from V and 9 bases from J; junction bases left unmatched: 11. This CDR3 reads CASSYSGGRLSVEQFF. In nucleotides, the CDR3 is TGTGCCAGCAGTTACTCTGGCGGGAGACTTTCAGTTGAGCAGTTCTTC.

This sequence joins TRBV7-6 and TRBJ2-2; 7 positions match TRBD2. The germline V gene encodes CDR1 SGHVS and CDR2 FNYEAQ. This CDR3 has 15 residues. V lost 2 bases, J lost 1 base, and 1 base stayed unmatched. CDR3 DNA sequence: TGTGCCAGCAGCTTAACTAGCGTGAACACCGGGGAGCTGTTTTTT. It specifies CASSLTSVNTGELFF.

This rearrangement joins TRBV11-3 to TRBJ2-7, with no clear D. V was cut by 0 bases and J by 3 bases, with 6 bases left in between. The CDR3 consists of 13 residues. The germline V gene encodes CDR1 SGHNT and CDR2 YENEEA. Written as DNA, the CDR3 is TGTGCCAGCAGCTTAGACGACAACTACGAGCAGTACTTC. Its protein product is CASSLDDNYEQYF.

The rearrangement joins TRBV5-4 to TRBJ2-3; 10 bases match TRBD2. V was clipped by 9 bases and J by 5 bases; unmatched bases: 21. From germline, CDR1 is SGHNT and CDR2 YYREEE (reference sequence). The CDR3 spans 18 residues. CDR3 amino acids: CATGKASGRGRSGDTQYF. In DNA form, the CDR3 reads TGTGCCACGGGAAAGGCTAGCGGGAGAGGGAGGTCTGGAGATACGCAGTATTTT. The full variable domain, with the rest looked up from reference TRBV5-4 and TRBJ2-3, is ETGVTQSPTHLIKTRGQQVTLRCSSQSGHNTVSWYQQALGQGPQFIFQYYREEENGRGNFPPRFSGLQFPNYSSELNVNALELDDSALYLCATGKASGRGRSGDTQYFGPGTRLTVL.

The V call is TRBV7-7, the J call TRBJ2-1; 7 nucleotides align to TRBD2. Trimming removed 0 bases from V and 7 bases from J; junction bases left unmatched: 6. CDR3 length equals 15 residues. In germline, CDR1 is SSHAT, CDR2 FNYEAQ (reference sequence). This CDR3 reads CASSLAGGPGNEQFF. In nucleotides, the CDR3 is TGTGCCAGCAGCTTAGCGGGAGGGCCGGGGAATGAGCAGTTCTTC. The full variable domain, completed using reference TRBV7-7 and TRBJ2-1, is GAGVSQSPRYKVTKRGQDVTLRCDPISSHATLYWYQQALGQGPEFLTYFNYEAQPDKSGLPSDRFSAERPEGSISTLTIQRTEQRDSAMYRCASSLAGGPGNEQFFGPGTRLTVL.

V usage is TRBV30 and J usage is TRBJ2-1; TRBD1 agrees at 9 bases. Germline V gives CDR1 GTSNPN, CDR2 SVGIG (reference sequence). CDR3 length equals 15 residues. The ends lost 2 bases at V and 7 bases at J; junction bases unmatched: 9. CDR3 in amino acids: CAWSPGTGIKNEQFF. In nucleotides, the CDR3 is TGTGCCTGGAGTCCCGGGACAGGGATAAAAAATGAGCAGTTCTTC.

The chain links TRBV10-3 to TRBJ2-7; D gene unclear. Germline values: CDR1 ENHRY, CDR2 SYGVKD. Trimming stripped 11 bases from V and 6 bases from J, with 14 bases between. This CDR3 has 11 amino acids. CDR3 nucleotides: TGTGCCGCCGGTCCGGTGTCCGAGCAGTACTTC. Translation gives CAAGPVSEQYF.

This chain joins TRBV30 and TRBJ2-7; TRBD1 agrees at 7 bases. Germline V gene data show CDR1 as GTSNPN and CDR2 as SVGIG (reference sequence). The CDR3 loop spans 12 amino acids. The V and J ends lost 3 bases and 3 bases, in that order; junction bases with no gene match: 2. CDR3 sequence: CAWSRQGYEQYF. Here the CDR3 DNA reads TGTGCCTGGAGCCGACAGGGCTACGAGCAGTACTTC.

The V and J genes are TRBV14 and TRBJ1-2, with 7 bases aligning to TRBD1. V was pared by 3 bases and J by 7 bases, with 8 bases of the junction left unmatched. Germline CDR1 and CDR2: SGHDN and FVKESK. The CDR3 runs 14 residues. The CDR3 DNA reads TGTGCCAGCAGCCACGCTGGGACAGTAGGTGGCTACACCTTC. Amino acid sequence: CASSHAGTVGGYTF.

This clone turned up a few times. The chain joins TRBV6-5 to TRBJ2-1; the match to TRBD2 covers 10 bases. In germline, CDR1 is MNHEY, CDR2 SVGAGI. V was clipped by 5 bases and J by 8 bases; unmatched bases: 3. The CDR3 totals 13 residues. Here the CDR3 DNA reads TGTGCCAGCAGTCCTAGCGGGAGAGATGAGCAGTTCTTC. The encoded protein is CASSPSGRDEQFF.